Included here is one T cell receptor beta chain sequence, with context. This sample was taken from a study of control samples from healthy donors and cancer patients. The CDR3 consists of 17 residues. V shed 3 bases and J 2 bases; nucleotides not matched to a gene: 13. The germline gives CDR1 SGHRS, CDR2 YFSETQ. Profiling relied on immunoSEQ multiplex PCR, and the TCRdb table lists in-frame clones only, not all of them. Of approximately 170,000 clones detected, roughly 91% appear once; the ten largest clones hold more than 1.3%. The receptor's source is a woman in her twenties or thirties in good health. Input material: blood. This chain joins TRBV5-1 and TRBJ2-7; 8 bases are a match to TRBD2. For the CDR3, the DNA is TGCGCCAGCAGCTCCCCCGATAGCGGGGACCACACCTACGAGCAGTACTTC. This sequence encodes CASSSPDSGDHTYEQYF.